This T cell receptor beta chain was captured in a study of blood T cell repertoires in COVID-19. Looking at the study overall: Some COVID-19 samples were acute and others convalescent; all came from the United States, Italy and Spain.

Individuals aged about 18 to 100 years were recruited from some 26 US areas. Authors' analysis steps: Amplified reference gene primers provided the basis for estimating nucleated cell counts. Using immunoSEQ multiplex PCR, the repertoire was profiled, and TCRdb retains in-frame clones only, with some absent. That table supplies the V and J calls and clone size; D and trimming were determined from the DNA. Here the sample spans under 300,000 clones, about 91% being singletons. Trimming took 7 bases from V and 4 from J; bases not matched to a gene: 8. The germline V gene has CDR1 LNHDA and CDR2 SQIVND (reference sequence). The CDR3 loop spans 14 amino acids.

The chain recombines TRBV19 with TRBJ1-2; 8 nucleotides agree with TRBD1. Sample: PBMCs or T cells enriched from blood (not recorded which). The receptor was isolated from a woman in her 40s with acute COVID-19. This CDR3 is CASTGDRPIYGYTF. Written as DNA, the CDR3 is TGTGCCAGTACGGGGGACAGGCCGATCTATGGCTACACCTTC.